This T cell receptor (beta chain) stems from a study of T cells after somatic rescue of genetic block. Germline-derived CDR1 and CDR2 are SGHNT and YENEEA. Germline trimming cut 5 bases from V and 1 base from J; bases unmatched to any gene: 5. This CDR3 is 15 amino acids long. The protocol was immunoSEQ multiplex PCR, while the TCRdb copy is restricted to in-frame clones and leaves out a portion. The sample has about 15,000 clones, 71% seen once. The sequence was collected from a man between 18 and 29 years old. The sample was peripheral blood mononuclear cells (PBMCs). The J gene is TRBJ2-7, the V gene TRBV11-3; 10 nucleotides match TRBD2. The CDR3 here is CASSARTSGSYEQYF. The CDR3, as DNA: TGTGCCAGCAGCGCCCGGACTAGCGGTTCCTACGAGCAGTACTTC.